This T cell receptor beta chain was observed in a study of type 1 and type 2 diabetes patients. The wider study: The whole study generated 15 million to 20 million paired-end reads. General study points: Age and gender were not matched between study groups, possibly biasing interpretation.

Trimming left V 4 bases short and J 2 bases short, with 9 bases between. This CDR3 has 13 residues. The germline V gene has CDR1 SGHDT and CDR2 YYEEEE. All diabetic donors were classified as either type 1 or type 2 diabetes. Ten milliliters of peripheral blood were collected from each participant. The PCR template was genomic DNA. A primer set of 30 forward and 13 reverse primers amplified the CDR3. TCRdb reprocessed the multiplex PCR reads via MiXCR and lists one record per CDR3 protein. Here the sample spans around 300,000 distinct CDR3 sequences, roughly 50% being singletons. For this clonotype: Its specificity is unknown.

The source is a man in his late teens or twenties with type 2 diabetes. The specimen sequenced was peripheral blood mononuclear cells (PBMCs). The chain carries TRBV5-6 and TRBJ1-1; D is ambiguous. DNA of the CDR3: TGTGCCAGCAGCCCCCCGAGTAACACTGAAGCTTTCTTT. This encodes CASSPPSNTEAFF.